These 21 T cell receptor beta chains share one sample of origin, sequenced in a study of T cell repertoires in cytomegalovirus infection. No antigens are known for them. TCRdb used MiXCR to reprocess the reads, holding one entry per CDR3 protein. The sample holds some 800,000 distinct CDR3 sequences, around a third seen once. The sequences come from cultured CD8+ T cells from PBMCs, collected from culture after CMV antigen stimulation. The receptors were sampled from a human donor in good health (CMV status not recorded). Some clones in this sample may be carry-over from other donors' samples.

This clonotype was seen only a few times. Here the CDR3 DNA reads TGTGCCAGCAGCTTAGATACCATGGACAGGAACACCGGGGAGCTGTTTTTT. Its protein is CASSLDTMDRNTGELFF. J is TRBJ2-2 and V is TRBV7-9; weak D call: TRBD1 (6 bases). Trimming removed 1 base from V and 1 base from J, with 13 bases in between. Germline V gene data show CDR1 as SEHNR and CDR2 as FQNEAQ (reference sequence). The CDR3 consists of 17 residues.

The chain joins TRBV15 to TRBJ2-7; tentative D call: TRBD2 (6 bases). CDR1 LNHNV and CDR2 YYDKDF come from the germline V gene (reference sequence). This CDR3 spans 14 amino acids. For the CDR3, the DNA is TGTGTCACCAGCAGAGATTGGGGGGACTACGAGCAGTACGTC. Protein sequence: CVTSRDWGDYEQYV.

This chain connects TRBV7-2 to TRBJ2-5; D possibly corresponds to TRBD2 (6 bases). Trimming stripped 1 base from V and 6 bases from J, with 12 bases between. From germline, CDR1 is SGHTA and CDR2 FQGNSA. The CDR3 length is 14 residues. The CDR3: CASSLEPAGKTQYF. The DNA for the CDR3 is TGTGCCAGCAGCTTAGAACCGGCGGGAAAGACCCAGTACTTC.

The CDR3 reads CASSLDRPTTNEKLFF. Here the CDR3 DNA reads TGTGCCAGCAGCCTCGACAGACCTACAACTAATGAAAAACTGTTTTTT. The chain links TRBV7-2 to TRBJ1-4, with a weak D call TRBD1 (5 bases). This CDR3 spans 16 amino acids. Per germline, CDR1 SGHTA and CDR2 FQGNSA. V was trimmed by 5 bases and J by 0 bases, leaving 13 bases between them.

This clonotype appeared a few times. V usage is TRBV7-9 and J usage is TRBJ2-4; 7 bases are shared with TRBD1. Unmatched junction bases numbered 5, after V lost 5 bases and J lost 1 base. This CDR3 contains 15 residues. Germline values: CDR1 SEHNR, CDR2 FQNEAQ (reference sequence). The CDR3 sequence: CASSGMDRAKNIQYF. In DNA form, the CDR3 reads TGTGCCAGCAGCGGAATGGACAGGGCCAAAAACATTCAGTACTTC. Complete variable domain (other parts from reference TRBV7-9 and TRBJ2-4): DTGVSQNPRHKITKRGQNVTFRCDPISEHNRLYWYRQTLGQGPEFLTYFQNEAQLEKSRLLSDRFSAERPKGSFSTLEIQRTEQGDSAMYLCASSGMDRAKNIQYFGAGTRLSVL.

This clonotype appeared many times. This chain joins TRBV7-2 and TRBJ2-3, with D hard to call. The CDR3 sequence is 16 residues long. Per germline, CDR1 SGHTA and CDR2 FQGNSA. V was trimmed by 2 bases and J by 1 base, leaving 13 bases between them. CDR3 sequence reads: CASSLKVVVGTDTQYF. The CDR3 DNA reads as TGTGCCAGCAGCTTAAAAGTCGTAGTCGGCACAGATACGCAGTATTTT.

CDR3 DNA: TGTGCCAGCAGAGCCGGGACAGGGGCTCAAGAGCAGTACGTC. Its protein product is CASRAGTGAQEQYV. V usage is TRBV28 and J usage is TRBJ2-7; 10 bases align to TRBD1. J gave up 7 bases and V 6 bases, and 9 bases lay outside the gene matches. Looked up from germline, CDR1 is MDHEN and CDR2 is SYDVKM. The length of the CDR3 is 14 residues.

J is TRBJ2-1 and V is TRBV6-1, with 10 positions matching TRBD1. J was trimmed by 6 bases and V by 7 bases; bases with no gene match: 3. The CDR3 consists of 13 residues. In germline, CDR1 is MNHNS, CDR2 SASEGT. CDR3 residues: CASTRTGGNEQFF. The CDR3 nucleotides read TGTGCCAGCACAAGGACAGGGGGCAATGAGCAGTTCTTC.

There are many counts of this clonotype. V gene TRBV7-6 combines with J gene TRBJ2-1; D might be TRBD2 (6 bases). The CDR3 loop spans 18 amino acids. The V and J ends lost 0 bases and 2 bases respectively, with 17 bases between them. CDR1 SGHVS and CDR2 FNYEAQ come from the germline V gene. The CDR3 sequence: CASSLAAGHIKTYNEQFF. The CDR3 DNA follows: TGTGCCAGCAGCTTAGCAGCGGGTCATATAAAAACCTACAATGAGCAGTTCTTC.

This clonotype showed up just a few times. The CDR3 bases are TGTGCCAGCAGTGACCGGGACAGGGGCGACTACGAGCAGTACGTC. It encodes CASSDRDRGDYEQYV. V usage is TRBV2 and J usage is TRBJ2-7; 10 bases match TRBD1. The length of the CDR3 is 15 residues. V shed 3 bases, J shed 3 bases, and the junction held 5 bases outside the gene matches. Germline CDR1 SNHLY, CDR2 FYNNEI.

The gene calls are TRBV6-8 and TRBJ1-2, with D unclear. The CDR3 totals 13 residues. Germline CDR1 and CDR2: MNHGY and SAAAGT. V was shortened by 4 bases and J by 4 bases, with 10 bases between the two germline ends. CDR3 nucleotides: TGTGCCAGCAGTTTCGACGGCGCCTATGGCTACACCTTC. It yields the protein CASSFDGAYGYTF.

V and J are TRBV7-6 and TRBJ1-2, with TRBD1 identical over 7 bases. V lost 0 bases to trimming and J lost 4 bases; unmatched junction nucleotides: 11. The CDR3 totals 17 residues. Germline assignment: CDR1 SGHVS and CDR2 FNYEAQ. The chain's CDR3 is CASSLAVGDSTFYGYTF. The CDR3 DNA is TGTGCCAGCAGCTTAGCTGTAGGGGACAGCACTTTCTATGGCTACACCTTC.

V is TRBV5-5 and J is TRBJ2-2; the match to TRBD1 covers 7 bases. There are 16 residues in the CDR3. CDR1 is SGHKS, CDR2 YYEKEE, per germline (reference sequence). The ends lost 5 bases at V and 1 base at J; junction bases unmatched: 8. The CDR3 loop reads CASSNLRDRNTGELFF. CDR3 sequence (DNA): TGTGCCAGCAGTAACCTCCGGGACAGGAACACCGGGGAGCTGTTTTTT.

The V call is TRBV4-1, the J call TRBJ2-1; TRBD2 aligns across 10 bases. The CDR3 is 15 amino acids. The junction had 2 bases not matched to a gene; V was cut back by 3 bases and J by 3 bases. Germline values: CDR1 MGHRA, CDR2 YSYEKL. CDR3 in amino acids: CASSHRTSGYNEQFF. DNA of the CDR3: TGCGCCAGCAGCCACCGGACTAGCGGCTACAATGAGCAGTTCTTC.

At least ten counts were recorded for this clonotype. V usage is TRBV6-5 and J usage is TRBJ2-3; D is undetermined. The CDR3 is made up of 14 amino acids. Deletions cut 0 bases from V and 4 bases from J, with 8 bases between. The V gene's germline CDR1 is MNHEY and CDR2 SVGAGI. In DNA, the CDR3 is TGTGCCAGCAGTTACTCGGCTGCAGCAGATACGCAGTATTTT. Its translation is CASSYSAAADTQYF.

The table lists this clonotype with a few counts. The J gene is TRBJ2-3, the V gene TRBV12-3 or TRBV12-4; D is possibly TRBD1 (7 bases). Trimming left V 6 bases short and J 0 bases short, with 16 bases between. The CDR3 covers 16 residues. In nucleotides, the CDR3 is TGTGCCAGCAGACAGACAGGGAGGACAAGCACAGATACGCAGTATTTT. It encodes CASRQTGRTSTDTQYF.

The table lists this clonotype with a few counts. V and J are TRBV7-2 and TRBJ2-1; no firm D call. This CDR3 spans 13 amino acids. The V and J ends lost 5 bases and 7 bases respectively, with 12 bases between them. Germline CDR1 reads SGHTA; CDR2 reads FQGNSA. The CDR3 loop is CASSEWYGNEQFF. The CDR3 DNA is TGTGCCAGCAGCGAGTGGTACGGGAATGAGCAGTTCTTC.

The chain is built from TRBV6-1 and TRBJ2-1; tentative D call: TRBD2 (5 bases). Germline values: CDR1 MNHNS, CDR2 SASEGT. The germline V and J ends were trimmed by 0 bases and 8 bases, with 14 bases remaining between them. The CDR3 spans 15 residues. CDR3 sequence: CASSEALFSAHEQFF. The CDR3 DNA is TGTGCCAGCAGTGAAGCGCTCTTTAGCGCCCATGAGCAGTTCTTC.

The rearrangement links TRBV4-3 to TRBJ2-5, with 8 bases identical to TRBD2. With 0 bases clipped from V and 5 bases from J, the junction kept 14 bases outside the gene matches. Germline CDR1 and CDR2: LGHNA and YSLEER. This CDR3 contains 18 residues. The CDR3 sequence: CASSQEGLRRGAGETQYF. The CDR3 nucleotides read TGCGCCAGCAGCCAAGAGGGGCTTAGGCGGGGGGCCGGGGAGACCCAGTACTTC.

In its sample, this clonotype was seen many times. This chain connects TRBV7-6 to TRBJ1-2; D perhaps matches TRBD1 (6 bases). The CDR3 covers 14 residues. Germline CDR1 and CDR2: SGHVS and FNYEAQ. With 8 bases removed from V and 8 bases from J, the gap between germline ends came to 21 bases. CDR3 nucleotides: TGTGCCAGCTCACCGGCCGGGGGGCCCGGGGGCTACACCTTC. Translating gives CASSPAGGPGGYTF.

This clonotype was seen more than once but under ten times. The chain employs TRBV24-1 and TRBJ2-2, with D possibly TRBD1 on 6 matching bases. This CDR3 region has 17 residues. The V end was cut by 3 bases, the J end by 1 base, with 14 bases between. Germline CDR1 and CDR2: KGHDR and SFDVKD. Here the CDR3 reads CATSDAPDSLNTGELFF. The CDR3 coding sequence is TGTGCCACCAGTGATGCCCCGGACAGTTTGAACACCGGGGAGCTGTTTTTT.